What follows describes a single T cell receptor (beta chain). It lacks a known antigen. No base-level quality is on record; no much larger clone is a single base apart. Sequences SGHDT (CDR1) and YYEEEE (CDR2) are obtained from the germline V gene. Germline trimming amounts to 4 bases on V and 7 bases on J, with 12 as the count of junction bases outside the gene matches. Including cysteine and phenylalanine, the CDR3 has 16 amino acids. Only the CDR3 part of the read is kept: 48 bases, read in frame from the first base. This specimen belongs to a study of T cell changes during pregnancy in multiple sclerosis (dated by TCRdb to between 2018 and 2021). Describing the broader study: The study examined how the T cell repertoire changed over the course of pregnancy in women with multiple sclerosis.

Libraries were made using the immunoSEQ multiplex PCR assay. The table comes from immuneACCESS by way of TCRdb, which keeps in-frame sequences with V and J called. Part of the clones is missing from these tables; in studies checked, under half for an unresolved V gene and the rest for unknown reasons. For this sample there are about 77,000 clones; 90% to 95% appear just once. 2.5% to 3% of the sample is held by the ten biggest clonotypes. Recombination linked TRBV5-6 to TRBJ2-1, with 9 bases matching TRBD1. The TCR comes from a female donor in good health, enrolled as a control in a pregnancy study. The sequences come from peripheral blood, collected after pregnancy. The CDR3 is CASSPGQGYYLNEQFF. Here is the DNA: TGTGCCAGCAGCCCGGGACAGGGTTATTATTTGAATGAGCAGTTCTTC. When the CDR3 is completed using the reference TRBV5-6 and TRBJ2-1 genes on either side, the full variable domain is DAGVTQSPTHLIKTRGQQVTLRCSPKSGHDTVSWYQQALGQGPQFIFQYYEEEERQRGNFPDRFSGHQFPNYSSELNVNALLLGDSALYLCASSPGQGYYLNEQFFGPGTRLTVL.